The source of this TCR beta chain is a study of identical twins. V lost 3 bases and J lost 4, with 10 bases in between. The CDR3 is made up of 13 amino acids. Germline CDR1 reads SGHRS; CDR2 reads YFSETQ. Study-level results: Alpha sequences out of frame and shared by twins had excess low generation probability. Beta out-of-frame sequences showed weaker excess twin sharing.

Healthy Caucasians were all of the donors. Comments on this clonotype: As yet, its antigen is unknown.

TCRdb reprocessed the 5' RACE reads via MiXCR and lists one record per CDR3 protein. The table has around 550,000 distinct CDR3 sequences, nearly 15% seen once. Separately, the same data were catalogued under a study of yellow fever vaccine responses in identical twins.

V is TRBV5-1 and J is TRBJ1-1; maybe TRBD1 (6 bases). The source material was CD4+ T cells sorted from blood. This receptor was identified in a woman aged 18-29 years in good health. The CDR3 reads CASSSEQGTEAFF. CDR3 DNA sequence: TGCGCCAGCAGCTCCGAACAGGGCACTGAAGCTTTCTTT.